These 10 T cell receptor beta chains came from one sample sequenced in a study of Graves' ophthalmopathy and Graves' hyperthyroidism. Amplification from RNA transcripts yielded the TCR beta CDR3 regions. First-round RT-PCR relied on HTBI primers, and a second-round multiplex PCR came next. TCRdb redid the calling of the multiplex PCR reads with MiXCR, one entry per CDR3 protein. The table has 35,000 to 50,000 distinct CDR3 sequences, roughly 52% seen once; the top ten hold roughly 24%. Sequencing was carried out using peripheral blood. Every receptor here comes from an adult woman with stable Graves' hyperthyroidism.

This chain links TRBV29-1 with TRBJ1-1; possibly TRBD1 for D (5 bases). V dropped 7 bases and J dropped 0 bases, with 9 bases sitting between them. CDR1 and CDR2 from the germline V gene are SQVTM and ANQGSEA. This CDR3 spans 12 amino acids. The CDR3 DNA follows: TGCAGCGACGGGGCCTTGAACACTGAAGCTTTCTTT. Protein sequence: CSDGALNTEAFF.

The DNA for the CDR3 is TGTGCCAGCAGTTTGGACAGGGTAGGCGGGGAGCTGTTTTTT. Translation gives CASSLDRVGGELFF. The chain joins TRBV14 to TRBJ2-2, with 8 bases identical to TRBD1. V lost 6 bases to trimming and J lost 7 bases; unmatched junction nucleotides: 7. There are 14 residues in the CDR3. Germline assignment: CDR1 SGHDN and CDR2 FVKESK.

This clonotype has just one count. For the CDR3, the DNA is TGCGCCAGCAGCTTTGCCCAGGGGGAAGGGGACACTGAAGCTTTCTTT. This sequence encodes CASSFAQGEGDTEAFF. This chain connects TRBV5-1 to TRBJ1-1; 7 bases fit TRBD1. The CDR3 has 16 residues. CDR1 and CDR2 (germline): SGHRS, YFSETQ. V gave up 2 bases and J gave up 3 bases; unmatched junction bases: 10.

The CDR3 nucleotides read TGCAGCGTCGCCGGACAGGGGCCACTCCCGAACACTGAAGCTTTCTTT. It codes for CSVAGQGPLPNTEAFF. The chain carries TRBV29-1 and TRBJ1-1, with 9 nucleotides matching TRBD1. The CDR3 runs 16 residues. Germline V gene lookup returns CDR1 SQVTM and CDR2 ANQGSEA. The V segment lost 6 bases and the J segment 1 base; nucleotides outside the gene matches: 12.

The chain is built from TRBV5-1 and TRBJ1-2, with D possibly matching TRBD1 (5 bases). Germline V CDR1 and CDR2: SGHRS, YFSETQ. Between the trimmed V and J ends, which lost 0 bases and 4 bases, there was a span of 13 bases. The CDR3 spans 15 residues. The CDR3 reads CASSLVQGGPYGYTF. CDR3 sequence (DNA): TGCGCCAGCAGCTTGGTTCAGGGAGGTCCCTATGGCTACACCTTC.

This sequence joins TRBV20-1 and TRBJ2-5, with 9 nucleotides matching TRBD1. Germline V gene lookup returns CDR1 DFQATT and CDR2 SNEGSKA (reference sequence). This CDR3 is built from 14 residues. V lost 5 bases and J lost 5; bases outside the gene matches: 9. CDR3 coding DNA: TGCAGTGCTTCTTTACAGGGGGCGTGGGAGACCCAGTACTTC. It is translated as CSASLQGAWETQYF.

This clonotype came up a few times. This sequence joins TRBV20-1 and TRBJ2-5; 10 bases agree with TRBD1. CDR3 length equals 14 residues. J gave up 1 base and V 6 bases, and 5 bases lay outside the gene matches. The germline V gene encodes CDR1 DFQATT and CDR2 SNEGSKA (reference sequence). The CDR3 coding sequence is TGCAGTGCGTGGGACAGGGGAGGCCAAGAGACCCAGTACTTC. Encoded protein: CSAWDRGGQETQYF.

By share, this clonotype counts as large. The V and J genes are TRBV29-1 and TRBJ2-7; 10 bases align to TRBD2. With 1 base clipped from V and 8 bases from J, the junction kept 8 bases outside the gene matches. CDR3 size: 14 residues. Germline loops: CDR1 SQVTM, CDR2 ANQGSEA. The CDR3 protein is CSVEGWLAGVQQYF. CDR3 in DNA: TGCAGCGTTGAAGGTTGGCTAGCGGGAGTTCAGCAGTACTTC.

This clonotype was recorded at least ten times. V and J are TRBV30 and TRBJ2-7; TRBD2 matches at 13 bases. CDR1 GTSNPN and CDR2 SVGIG come from the germline V gene (reference sequence). Losses at the gene ends were 1 base for V and 12 bases for J; bases not matched to a gene: 9. CDR3 size: 14 residues. In DNA, the CDR3 is TGTGCCTGGAGTGGGACTAGCGGGAGTGGGGGCTGGTACTTC. The encoded protein is CAWSGTSGSGGWYF. Looking up the rest from reference TRBV30 and TRBJ2-7 gives the full variable domain: SQTIHQWPATLVQPVGSPLSLECTVEGTSNPNLYWYRQAAGRGLQLLFYSVGIGQISSEVPQNLSASRPQDRQFILSSKKLLLSDSGFYLCAWSGTSGSGGWYFGPGTRLTVT.

This clonotype was counted many times. V and J are TRBV5-1 and TRBJ2-5; 7 bases line up with TRBD1. The CDR3 covers 15 residues. The germline gives CDR1 SGHRS, CDR2 YFSETQ. Trimming took 2 bases from V and 2 from J; bases not matched to a gene: 6. The CDR3 region is CASSLTGTEQETQYF. The CDR3 nucleotides read TGCGCCAGCAGCTTAACCGGGACAGAACAAGAGACCCAGTACTTC.